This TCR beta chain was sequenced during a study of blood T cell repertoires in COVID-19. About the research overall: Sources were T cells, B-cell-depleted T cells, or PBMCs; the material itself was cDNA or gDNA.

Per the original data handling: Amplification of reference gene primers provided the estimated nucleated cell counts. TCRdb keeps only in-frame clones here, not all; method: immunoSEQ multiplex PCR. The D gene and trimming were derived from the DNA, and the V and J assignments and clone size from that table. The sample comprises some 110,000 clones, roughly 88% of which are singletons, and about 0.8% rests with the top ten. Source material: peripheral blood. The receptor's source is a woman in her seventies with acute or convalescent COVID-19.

This chain's CDR3 is CASSRQGGRSNTEAFF. CDR3 bases: TGTGCCAGTAGTAGACAGGGGGGGAGGTCAAACACTGAAGCTTTCTTT. V usage is TRBV19 and J usage is TRBJ1-1; 9 positions match TRBD1. The CDR3 sequence is 16 residues long. The V gene's germline CDR1 is LNHDA and CDR2 SQIVND (reference sequence). V lost 4 bases to trimming and J lost 2 bases; unmatched junction nucleotides: 8.